Described below is a single T cell receptor beta chain sequence and its context. What it recognizes is unknown. Trimming pared 0 bases from V and 9 bases from J, leaving 12 bases between. The CDR3 contains 13 residues. Germline assignment: CDR1 SGHAT and CDR2 FQNNGV. This sample was taken from a study of PD-1 blockade in classical Hodgkin lymphoma. Study-level results: There was a significant rise in CD4+ TCR diversity by C4D1, with no such rise for CD8+. What drove the repertoire differences, possibly disease activity or prior therapy, has not been defined. Some patients started nivolumab under 1 year after ASCT, and they were excluded.

Produced via immunoSEQ multiplex PCR; TCRdb's table is partial and in-frame only. The sample shows around 100,000 clones, around 89% of them seen only once. Autologous stem cell transplantation was followed by relapse in every patient, and brentuximab vedotin exposure varied. The specimen comprised peripheral blood mononuclear cells (PBMCs), sampled before the second cycle of nivolumab. The chain has TRBV11-2 and TRBJ2-7; unclear D gene. This clonotype originated in a human donor with classical Hodgkin lymphoma. The CDR3 region has the DNA TGTGCCAGCAGCTTAGAGACTCATAACGGGCAGTACTTC. It encodes CASSLETHNGQYF.